This TCR beta chain was captured in a study of preoperative IRX-2 immunotherapy in early breast cancer. Sequencing used immunoSEQ multiplex PCR; TCRdb keeps in-frame clones, though not all of them. The repertoire includes 3,200 or so clones, about 83% of them detected once, and approximately 8.4% sits in the top ten. The treatment here: preoperative locoregional IRX-2 cytokine immunotherapy. Samples came from a phase Ib trial of preoperative locoregional IRX-2 cytokine immunotherapy. Trimming removed 5 bases from V and 0 bases from J, with 14 bases in between. The CDR3 consists of 16 residues. The germline V gene has CDR1 MNHGY and CDR2 SAAAGT.

The TCR sequence derives from a human donor with breast cancer. The input for sequencing was tumor tissue, taken after IRX-2 immunotherapy. This sequence joins TRBV6-8 and TRBJ2-4; no clear D gene. CDR3 residues: CASSDHGNLAKNIQYF. The CDR3 DNA reads TGTGCCAGCAGTGACCATGGGAACCTAGCCAAAAACATTCAGTACTTC.